Listed below are T cell receptor beta chains from one sample, sequenced in a study of blood T cell repertoires in COVID-19. The repertoire was sequenced with immunoSEQ multiplex PCR; TCRdb's copy has only in-frame clones and lacks some. Of about 150,000 clones in the sample, around 83% were seen once. Sequencing was carried out using PBMCs or T cells enriched from blood (not recorded which). The receptor set was obtained from a man aged 45-65 years who had recovered from COVID-19. CDR3s include the opening cysteine and the closing phenylalanine or tryptophan. A D gene is named only where the DNA matches it firmly. Size tells how often a clone was seen (once, few, many) or the class of an expanded clone, and some rows leave it out.

D gene | clone size | J gene | V gene | CDR3 DNA | CDR3 protein
NA | NA | TRBJ1-2 | TRBV14 | TGTGCCAGCAGCGAGACCCCGACAGTCAACTATGGCTACACCTTC | CASSETPTVNYGYTF
NA | NA | TRBJ1-3 | TRBV7-2 | TGTGCCAGCAGCTTATTAAGCTCAGGGGTTGGTGGAAACACCATATATTTT | CASSLLSSGVGGNTIYF
NA | few | TRBJ1-3 | TRBV18 | TGTGCCAGCTCACCGGAGGGAACTGGAAACACCATATATTTT | CASSPEGTGNTIYF
NA | NA | TRBJ1-6 | TRBV14 | TGTGCCAGCAGCCCATCTACTCAGGGGCGAAATTCACCCCTCCACTTT | CASSPSTQGRNSPLHF
NA | many | TRBJ1-6 | TRBV12-3/TRBV12-4 | TGTGCCAGCAGTCCAACAGGGCTGCGCCTCCACTTT | CASSPTGLRLHF
TRBD1 | NA | TRBJ2-7 | TRBV27 | TGTGCCAGCCGGGGACAGCTGGACTACGAGCAGTACTTC | CASRGQLDYEQYF
TRBD1 | NA | TRBJ1-5 | TRBV6-5 | TGTGCCAGCAGTCGGACAGGGGAGGCGAATCAGCCCCAGCATTTT | CASSRTGEANQPQHF
TRBD1 | NA | TRBJ2-5 | TRBV7-3 | TGTGCCAGCAGCTTAACAGGGGGCCAAGGGACCCAGTACTTC | CASSLTGGQGTQYF
TRBD1 | NA | TRBJ1-4 | TRBV4-1 | TGCGCCAGCAGCCAAGATAGGACAGGGACTAATGAAAAACTGTTTTTT | CASSQDRTGTNEKLFF
NA | once | TRBJ1-6 | TRBV5-4 | TGTGCCAGCAGCTTGGATACGGGATCGGGTTCACCCCTCCACTTT | CASSLDTGSGSPLHF
TRBD2 | NA | TRBJ2-7 | TRBV7-2 | TGTGCCAGCAGCTTCCGGGGAAAAGCGGGGGCCGCCGCCTACGAGCAGTACTTC | CASSFRGKAGAAAYEQYF
TRBD2 | NA | TRBJ2-7 | TRBV9 | TGTGCCAGCAGCCCACAACTAGCGGGCTCTTACGAGCAGTACTTC | CASSPQLAGSYEQYF
TRBD2 | NA | TRBJ2-1 | TRBV6-6 | TGTGCCAGCAGTAGCTCACTAGCGGGCTACTACAATGAGCAGTTCTTC | CASSSSLAGYYNEQFF
NA | NA | TRBJ2-2 | TRBV7-7 | TGTGCTAGCAGCTCCCAGGGCGCCGGGGAGCTGTTTTTT | CASSSQGAGELFF
TRBD2 | NA | TRBJ2-1 | TRBV19 | TGTGCCAGTGGTAGCGGGGGAGGTTCCTACAATGAGCAGTTCTTC | CASGSGGGSYNEQFF
TRBD1 | NA | TRBJ2-6 | TRBV4-1 | TGCGCCAGCAGCCACCGAAGCAGGGGGCTGGGCGGATGGTCTTCTGGGGCCAACGTCCTGACTTTC | CASSHRSRGLGGWSSGANVLTF
NA | NA | TRBJ2-4 | TRBV5-4 | TGTGCCAGCAGCTTACAGGGAAGCAAAAACATTCAGTACTTC | CASSLQGSKNIQYF
NA | NA | TRBJ1-2 | TRBV5-1 | TGCGCCAGCAGCTTGGATCTGTTTTATGGCTACACCTTC | CASSLDLFYGYTF
NA | NA | TRBJ1-1 | TRBV27 | TGTGCCAGCACCCTAGCCGGGAGGGGGGACACTGAAGCTTTCTTT | CASTLAGRGDTEAFF
NA | NA | TRBJ1-1 | TRBV9 | TGTGCCAGCAGCACCCAAGGGGGGGCAGGAATATGGACTGAAGCTTTCTTT | CASSTQGGAGIWTEAFF
NA | few | TRBJ1-1 | TRBV9 | TGTGCCAGCAGCGCGCCCACAGGGATCGACACTGAAGCTTTCTTT | CASSAPTGIDTEAFF
NA | once | TRBJ1-1 | TRBV14 | TGTGCCAGCAGCCTCCTCCCCACAGAAGCTTTCTTT | CASSLLPTEAFF
TRBD1 | few | TRBJ1-2 | TRBV5-1 | TGCGCCAGCAGCGGGGAATACAGGGGCCGGGGTGGCTACACCTTC | CASSGEYRGRGGYTF
NA | NA | TRBJ2-1 | TRBV9 | TGTGCCAGCAGCCCCGGGGTTCCCTACAATGAGCAGTTCTTC | CASSPGVPYNEQFF
NA | NA | TRBJ1-1 | TRBV28 | TGTGCCAGCAGTTTAGGCCAATTTGTTGAAGCTTTCTTT | CASSLGQFVEAFF
NA | NA | TRBJ2-5 | TRBV19 | TGTGCCAGTAGTCGAGGACAGTTTAAAGAGACCCAGTACTTC | CASSRGQFKETQYF
TRBD1 | NA | TRBJ1-1 | TRBV5-1 | TGCGCCAGCAGCTGGCCGCGACAGGGTGGCACTGAAGCTTTCTTT | CASSWPRQGGTEAFF
NA | NA | TRBJ2-2 | TRBV14 | TGTGCCAGCAGCCCCCCTAACACCGGGGAGCTGTTTTTT | CASSPPNTGELFF
NA | few | TRBJ1-6 | TRBV7-2 | TGTGCCAGCAGCCCCCGTTTTAATTCACCCCTCCACTTT | CASSPRFNSPLHF